A single sample gave rise to the 17 T cell receptor beta chains below, sequenced in a study of shared clonotypes between healthy human individuals. Method: immunoSEQ multiplex PCR; TCRdb's copy keeps in-frame clones and lacks some. Of 740,000 or so clones in the sample, roughly 72% are singletons; the top ten hold under 2%. Material: memory CD4+ T cells sorted from blood. Subset denoted: CD45RA-negative fraction. All receptors come from a young woman in good health.

This rearrangement joins TRBV27 to TRBJ1-4; no reliable D call. The germline gives CDR1 MNHEY, CDR2 SMNVEV (reference sequence). This CDR3 contains 14 residues. V was shortened by 3 bases and J by 4 bases, with 9 bases between the two germline ends. The DNA of the CDR3 is TGTGCCAGCAGTTTCAGACGGAGTAATGAAAAACTGTTTTTT. Its protein product is CASSFRRSNEKLFF.

This clone was picked up a small number of times. The chain couples TRBV11-2 to TRBJ2-2, with 13 bases lining up with TRBD2. After removal of 3 bases from V and 7 bases from J, the junction contained 2 bases not matched to a gene. This CDR3 comprises 15 residues. Germline assignment: CDR1 SGHAT and CDR2 FQNNGV. The CDR3: CASSFGLAGDGELFF. CDR3 DNA: TGTGCCAGCAGCTTCGGACTAGCGGGGGACGGGGAGCTGTTTTTT.

In its sample, this clone was seen once. The rearrangement links TRBV5-6 to TRBJ2-7; possibly TRBD1 for D (6 bases). Per germline, CDR1 SGHDT and CDR2 YYEEEE. This CDR3 region has 15 residues. V was shortened by 0 bases and J by 0 bases, with 10 bases between the two germline ends. The CDR3 loop is CASSLGGLSSYEQYF. For the CDR3, the DNA is TGTGCCAGCAGCTTGGGGGGGCTTTCCTCCTACGAGCAGTACTTC.

The chain carries TRBV6-5 and TRBJ2-7, with TRBD2 matching 9 bases. Germline values: CDR1 MNHEY, CDR2 SVGAGI. This CDR3 spans 16 amino acids. The V and J ends lost 0 bases and 4 bases, in that order; junction bases with no gene match: 7. The CDR3 DNA is TGTGCCAGCAGTTACTCCGGGAGCGGGAGGTGGTACGAGCAGTACTTC. Translation gives CASSYSGSGRWYEQYF.

This chain joins TRBV11-2 and TRBJ2-4, with 7 bases identical to TRBD2. CDR1 and CDR2 (germline): SGHAT, FQNNGV. The CDR3 runs to 16 residues. The V and J ends lost 3 bases and 1 base, in that order; junction bases with no gene match: 6. The CDR3 coding sequence is TGTGCCAGCAGCTTGGGCGGGAGCTTCGCCAAAAACATTCAGTACTTC. Translation gives CASSLGGSFAKNIQYF. Full variable domain (remainder filled in from reference TRBV11-2 and TRBJ2-4): EAGVAQSPRYKIIEKRQSVAFWCNPISGHATLYWYQQILGQGPKLLIQFQNNGVVDDSQLPKDRFSAERLKGVDSTLKIQPAKLEDSAVYLCASSLGGSFAKNIQYFGAGTRLSVL.

The chain employs TRBV7-9 and TRBJ2-3; the D gene is possibly TRBD2 (5 bases). V was clipped by 6 bases and J by 4 bases, with 8 bases between them. This CDR3 spans 12 amino acids. Germline CDR1 and CDR2: SEHNR and FQNEAQ (reference sequence). This CDR3 is CASRGDPDTQYF. CDR3 in DNA: TGTGCCAGCAGGGGAGATCCAGATACGCAGTATTTT.

This clone was seen at least ten times. The chain links TRBV4-2 to TRBJ2-3, with unresolved D. The germline V gene encodes CDR1 LGHNA and CDR2 YNFKEQ. This CDR3 is 14 amino acids long. Trimming stripped 2 bases from V and 7 bases from J, with 13 bases between. CDR3 bases: TGTGCCAGCAGCCAAAAAGTCCTCTCAAATACGCAGTATTTT. It yields the protein CASSQKVLSNTQYF.

The CDR3 nucleotides read TGTGCCAGCAGCTCGAGACAGGGGAACACCGGGGAGCTGTTTTTT. As protein: CASSSRQGNTGELFF. V gene TRBV7-8 combines with J gene TRBJ2-2, with TRBD1 identical over 7 bases. Trimming took 4 bases from V and 1 from J; bases not matched to a gene: 3. The CDR3 runs 15 residues. Germline V CDR1 and CDR2: SGHVS, FQNEAQ. The variable domain in full, completed from reference TRBV7-8 and TRBJ2-2, reads GAGVSQSPRYKVAKRGQDVALRCDPISGHVSLFWYQQALGQGPEFLTYFQNEAQLDKSGLPSDRFFAERPEGSVSTLKIQRTQQEDSAVYLCASSSRQGNTGELFFGEGSRLTVL.

The chain uses TRBV7-9 and TRBJ2-1, with D possibly TRBD1 on 6 matching bases. This CDR3 is 13 amino acids long. The V end was cut by 6 bases, the J end by 7 bases, with 13 bases between. The germline V gene has CDR1 SEHNR and CDR2 FQNEAQ (reference sequence). The DNA for the CDR3 is TGTGCCAGCAGGTTGACAGGCGCAAATGAGCAGTTCTTC. It translates to CASRLTGANEQFF.

The chain has TRBV29-1 and TRBJ2-5, with 10 bases fitting TRBD2. The CDR3 is 15 amino acids. V trimming: 3 bases; J trimming: 5 bases; junction bases outside the gene matches: 9. Germline V lookup: CDR1 SQVTM, CDR2 ANQGSEA. In DNA form, the CDR3 reads TGCAGCGTTGACTCGGCTAGCGGGAGCCGGGAGACCCAGTACTTC. Its translation: CSVDSASGSRETQYF.

V and J are TRBV7-2 and TRBJ2-7; D uncertain. CDR1 and CDR2 (germline): SGHTA, FQGNSA. This CDR3 is 14 amino acids long. The V end was cut by 0 bases, the J end by 2 bases, with 8 bases between. The CDR3 spells CASSLAGTPYEQYF. CDR3 nucleotide sequence: TGTGCCAGCAGCTTAGCGGGAACACCCTACGAGCAGTACTTC.

The chain links TRBV30 to TRBJ2-3, with 9 bases fitting TRBD2. J lost 7 bases, V lost 0 bases, and 20 bases had no gene match. CDR1 is GTSNPN, CDR2 SVGIG, per germline (reference sequence). The CDR3 runs to 19 residues. This CDR3 reads CAWSVDPLPGGRARNTQYF. DNA of the CDR3: TGTGCCTGGAGTGTTGACCCCCTCCCGGGCGGGAGGGCCAGGAATACGCAGTATTTT.

V and J are TRBV19 and TRBJ1-2; D is ambiguous. The CDR3 totals 12 residues. Germline loops: CDR1 LNHDA, CDR2 SQIVND (reference sequence). The V and J ends lost 3 bases and 2 bases respectively, with 4 bases between them. Written as DNA, the CDR3 is TGTGCCAGTAGTATGCGGAACTATGGCTACACCTTC. This codes for CASSMRNYGYTF.

On this clone itself: It may be a read error: a sequence one base away is much more abundant. Other nucleotide sequences in the sample specify the same CDR3. This chain uses TRBV11-1 with TRBJ2-3; D unresolved. V lost 3 bases and J 6 bases, leaving 4 bases between the germline ends. The CDR3 sequence is 11 residues long. CDR1 and CDR2 (germline): SGHAT, FQDESV (reference sequence). The CDR3 reads CASSLEDTQYF. As DNA, the CDR3 is TGTGCCAGCAGCTTGGAGGATACGCAGTATTTT.

On this clone: Other DNA sequences in this sample translate to the same CDR3. This chain connects TRBV18 to TRBJ2-3; D is ambiguous. Germline V lookup: CDR1 KGHSH, CDR2 LQKENI. Trimming took 3 bases from V and 4 from J, leaving 8 bases between them. The CDR3 has 13 amino acids. CDR3 sequence (DNA): TGTGCCAGCTCACCCGGTTCGGCAGATACGCAGTATTTT. Its protein is CASSPGSADTQYF.

There are a few counts of this clone. The chain uses TRBV30 and TRBJ2-1; D is unresolved. The CDR3 extends over 10 amino acids. Germline CDR1 GTSNPN, CDR2 SVGIG (reference sequence). Deletions cut 4 bases from V and 9 bases from J, with 7 bases between. CDR3 bases: TGTGCCTGGAATTCTCCTGAGCAGTTCTTC. Translating it yields CAWNSPEQFF.

The rearrangement joins TRBV9 to TRBJ2-3; D not resolved. Trimming took 4 bases from V and 6 from J, leaving 18 bases between them. Germline V gives CDR1 SGDLS, CDR2 YYNGEE. This CDR3 is built from 15 residues. The CDR3 coding sequence is TGTGCCAGCAGCCCCCGCACTCCGGGCATGGATACGCAGTATTTT. Protein sequence: CASSPRTPGMDTQYF.